Shown below are 11 T cell receptor beta chains from a single sample sequenced in a study of T cell repertoires in cytomegalovirus infection. MiXCR, applied by TCRdb to the reads, yields one record per CDR3 protein. The repertoire holds almost 300,000 distinct CDR3 sequences, with roughly 9.3% as singletons. Sequencing was done on a sample of PBMCs. Source of these receptors: a human donor in good health (CMV status not recorded). Some clones in this sample may be carry-over from other donors' samples.

At least ten counts were recorded for this clonotype. This chain uses TRBV6-2 or TRBV6-3 with TRBJ2-6, with D maybe TRBD1 (5 bases). Between the trimmed V and J ends, which lost 5 bases and 2 bases, there was a span of 10 bases. The CDR3 sequence is 15 residues long. CDR1 is MNHEY and CDR2 is SVGEGT in the germline V gene. CDR3 DNA: TGTGCCAGCAGTGTTAGGGGCGCTGGGGCCAACGTCCTGACTTTC. The encoded protein is CASSVRGAGANVLTF.

This clonotype has ten or more counts. This chain uses TRBV5-5 with TRBJ2-7; D not resolved. The CDR3 extends over 14 amino acids. The germline CDR1 and CDR2 sequences are SGHKS and YYEKEE (reference sequence). The germline V and J ends were trimmed by 1 base and 2 bases, with 10 bases remaining between them. CDR3 DNA: TGTGCCAGCAGCTTGCAGATTTTTACCTACGAGCAGTACTTC. Protein: CASSLQIFTYEQYF.

In its sample, this clonotype was seen many times. V gene TRBV28 combines with J gene TRBJ1-5; D is ambiguous. V shed 3 bases and J shed 2 bases, with 14 bases lying between them. The CDR3 covers 16 residues. Looked up from germline, CDR1 is MDHEN and CDR2 is SYDVKM. For the CDR3, the DNA is TGTGCCAGCAGTTTTCGGGGAGGTCGGCGCAATCAGCCCCAGCATTTT. It is translated as CASSFRGGRRNQPQHF.

This clonotype was seen many times. The chain is built from TRBV6-4 and TRBJ1-5, with a possible D match to TRBD1 (5 bases). Per germline, CDR1 MRHNA and CDR2 SNTAGT. Trimming took 3 bases from V and 6 from J, leaving 9 bases between them. This CDR3 has 13 amino acids. The CDR3 region is CASSEGRGQPQHF. The CDR3 DNA sequence: TGTGCCAGCAGTGAAGGGAGGGGTCAGCCCCAGCATTTT.

The V call is TRBV20-1, the J call TRBJ2-7, with 7 bases matching TRBD1. V shed 4 bases, J shed 4 bases, and the junction held 10 bases outside the gene matches. The length of the CDR3 is 14 residues. The germline V gene encodes CDR1 DFQATT and CDR2 SNEGSKA (reference sequence). The CDR3 region is CSATGTERHYEQYF. The CDR3 DNA follows: TGCAGTGCTACCGGGACAGAGAGACATTACGAGCAGTACTTC.

The chain combines TRBV7-6 with TRBJ1-1; no clear D gene. Per germline, CDR1 SGHVS and CDR2 FNYEAQ. This CDR3 has 13 residues. Trimming pared 4 bases from V and 1 base from J, leaving 7 bases between. The CDR3 DNA reads TGTGCCAGCAGCTCCAACAGGAACACTGAAGCTTTCTTT. Amino acids: CASSSNRNTEAFF. Complete variable domain (other parts from reference TRBV7-6 and TRBJ1-1): GAGVSQSPRYKVTKRGQDVALRCDPISGHVSLYWYRQALGQGPEFLTYFNYEAQQDKSGLPNDRFSAERPEGSISTLTIQRTEQRDSAMYRCASSSNRNTEAFFGQGTRLTVV.

This clonotype was seen repeatedly, ten times or more. V gene TRBV12-3 or TRBV12-4 combines with J gene TRBJ1-5; D gene unclear. This CDR3 comprises 12 residues. Trimming pared 5 bases from V and 4 bases from J, leaving 6 bases between. The CDR3 nucleotides read TGTGCCAGCAGTCTCCCTAATCAGCCCCAGCATTTT. It encodes CASSLPNQPQHF.

This rearrangement joins TRBV20-1 to TRBJ1-2; TRBD1 is a possible D gene (5 bases). The CDR3 contains 15 residues. V lost 3 bases and J 4 bases, leaving 18 bases between the germline ends. Germline loops: CDR1 DFQATT, CDR2 SNEGSKA (reference sequence). For the CDR3, the DNA is TGCAGTGCTAGCCCTTATAAACGGGGCCCCTATGGCTACACCTTC. Protein sequence: CSASPYKRGPYGYTF.

In its sample, this clonotype was seen many times. The chain links TRBV5-1 to TRBJ2-1; D is uncertain. The CDR3 spans 13 residues. From germline, CDR1 is SGHRS and CDR2 YFSETQ. Trimming removed 0 bases from V and 5 bases from J, with 6 bases in between. The CDR3 reads CASSLDTDNEQFF. Here the CDR3 DNA reads TGCGCCAGCAGCTTGGACACGGACAATGAGCAGTTCTTC. The variable domain in full, completed from reference TRBV5-1 and TRBJ2-1, reads KAGVTQTPRYLIKTRGQQVTLSCSPISGHRSVSWYQQTPGQGLQFLFEYFSETQRNKGNFPGRFSGRQFSNSRSEMNVSTLELGDSALYLCASSLDTDNEQFFGPGTRLTVL.

This clonotype was observed at least ten times. The chain carries TRBV7-6 and TRBJ2-3; D unresolved. V shed 5 bases and J shed 0 bases, with 12 bases lying between them. Germline CDR1 is SGHVS and CDR2 is FNYEAQ. The CDR3 has 15 residues. CDR3 sequence: CASSPREPSTDTQYF. The DNA for the CDR3 is TGTGCCAGCAGCCCCCGCGAGCCGAGCACAGATACGCAGTATTTT.

This clonotype was seen repeatedly, ten times or more. V gene TRBV12-3 or TRBV12-4 combines with J gene TRBJ2-1; TRBD1 matches 7 bases. The CDR3 covers 15 residues. The junction had 9 bases not matched to a gene; V was cut back by 3 bases and J by 7 bases. In DNA, the CDR3 is TGTGCCAGCAGTTTCGGGGCAGGGGGTAGGAATGAGCAGTTCTTC. This sequence encodes CASSFGAGGRNEQFF.